This T cell receptor beta chain appears in the sequencing data of a study of pediatric ulcerative colitis. CDR1 is SQVTM, CDR2 ANQGSEA, per germline. V gave up 7 bases and J gave up 0 bases, with 12 bases separating them. The CDR3 extends over 13 amino acids. Measured with immunoSEQ multiplex PCR; TCRdb has only the in-frame clones, and not every one. The table includes 55,000 to 65,000 clones, 77% detected once. The TCR was taken from a boy aged 10-17 years with moderate ulcerative colitis. V gene TRBV29-1 combines with J gene TRBJ1-2; no firm D call. Sequencing was done on a sample of blood. The CDR3 DNA is TGCAGCGCTCCTCTCGGAGCTAACTATGGCTACACCTTC. The encoded protein is CSAPLGANYGYTF.